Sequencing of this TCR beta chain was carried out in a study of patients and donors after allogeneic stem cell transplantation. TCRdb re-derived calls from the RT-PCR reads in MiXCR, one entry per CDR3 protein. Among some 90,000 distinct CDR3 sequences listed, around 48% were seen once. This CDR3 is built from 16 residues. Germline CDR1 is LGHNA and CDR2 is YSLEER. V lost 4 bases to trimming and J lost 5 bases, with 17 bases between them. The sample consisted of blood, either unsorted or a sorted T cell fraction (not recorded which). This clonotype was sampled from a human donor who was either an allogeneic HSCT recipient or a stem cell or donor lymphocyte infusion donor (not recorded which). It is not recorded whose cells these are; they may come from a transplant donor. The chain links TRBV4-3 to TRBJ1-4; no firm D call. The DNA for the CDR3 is TGCGCCAGCAGCCCGGATCCAGCACAGACGAATGAAAAACTGTTTTTT. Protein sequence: CASSPDPAQTNEKLFF.